This is a list of T cell receptor beta chains from one sample in a study of Graves' ophthalmopathy and Graves' hyperthyroidism. TCRdb reanalysed the multiplex PCR reads using MiXCR and keeps one entry per CDR3 protein. The sample gives some 170,000 distinct CDR3 sequences, approximately 40% of which show up once; 7.5% to 10% is in the top ten. Material for sequencing was peripheral blood. The receptor set was obtained from a man aged 30 to 45 with Graves' ophthalmopathy. The CDR3 runs from the conserved cysteine through the conserved F or W. The D gene is left open where the match is weak. Clone size is given for some rows only: seen once, a few or many times, or a class if the clone is expanded.

clone_size	v_call	j_call	d_call	cdr3_aa	cdr3_nt
many	TRBV7-2	TRBJ2-5	.	CASSPRRGEETQYF	TGTGCCAGCAGCCCCAGGCGAGGCGAGGAGACCCAGTACTTC
.	TRBV12-3/TRBV12-4	TRBJ1-2	TRBD1	CASSLRGTGSTF	TGTGCCAGCAGTTTACGGGGGACAGGGTCCACCTTC
many	TRBV12-3/TRBV12-4	TRBJ2-5	TRBD2	CASRPGLAGGETQYF	TGTGCCAGCAGACCGGGACTAGCGGGAGGAGAGACCCAGTACTTC
many	TRBV28	TRBJ2-4	.	CASSFQGRVNIQYF	TGTGCCAGCAGTTTTCAGGGCAGAGTAAACATTCAGTACTTC
many	TRBV27	TRBJ1-2	.	CASSLLAGGSSIYGYTF	TGTGCCAGCAGTTTATTAGCTGGGGGGAGTTCAATCTATGGCTACACCTTC
.	TRBV6-5	TRBJ1-2	TRBD1	CASSYSGTGVGYTF	TGTGCCAGCAGTTACTCCGGGACAGGGGTTGGCTACACCTTC
once	TRBV6-5	TRBJ1-1	.	CASSHRQPVNTEAFF	TGTGCCAGCAGTCATCGACAGCCGGTAAACACTGAAGCTTTCTTT
.	TRBV5-1	TRBJ1-1	.	CASSLASANTEAFF	TGCGCCAGCAGCTTGGCGTCAGCGAACACTGAAGCTTTCTTT
many	TRBV25-1	TRBJ1-1	.	CASSRTGATEAFF	TGTGCCAGCTCCCGGACCGGCGCAACTGAAGCTTTCTTT
.	TRBV12-3/TRBV12-4	TRBJ1-1	.	CASRLTRTATEAFF	TGTGCCAGCAGACTCACTCGAACGGCCACTGAAGCTTTCTTT
many	TRBV19	TRBJ1-5	.	CASLGNNQPQHF	TGTGCCAGTCTGGGCAACAATCAGCCCCAGCATTTT
few	TRBV7-3	TRBJ2-7	.	CASSWDGSYEQYF	TGTGCCAGCAGCTGGGACGGGTCCTACGAGCAGTACTTC
many	TRBV6-5	TRBJ2-7	.	CASSPRAKGYEQYF	TGTGCCAGCAGTCCCCGGGCCAAGGGATACGAGCAGTACTTC